What follows describes a single T cell receptor beta chain. The antigen is undetermined. The PCR employed 60 Vbeta primers together with 13 Jbeta primers. Some clones are missing from TCRdb's copy, which holds only in-frame ones; the method was immunoSEQ multiplex PCR. The sample shows around 130,000 clones, about 86% of them seen only once. The data were obtained in a study of cytomegalovirus exposure and HLA in healthy donors. Study-level points and caveats: A later analysis linked a missense variant in DCLRE1C to the trimming of TCR beta V and J genes. What was likely a sequencing artifact was a cluster of highly shared sequence variants. Available immune exposure information was restricted to CMV serostatus only.

Deletions cut 6 bases from V and 4 bases from J, with 12 bases between. CDR1 and CDR2 from the germline V gene are SQVTM and ANQGSEA. The CDR3 spans 12 residues. V gene TRBV29-1 combines with J gene TRBJ1-2; no clear D gene. This sequence originates from a man younger than 35 in good health and CMV-seronegative. Sequencing input: PBMCs. The CDR3 reads CSVREVTYGYTF. The CDR3 DNA reads as TGCAGCGTCAGAGAGGTTACCTATGGCTACACCTTC. Variable domain in full (rest from reference TRBV29-1 and TRBJ1-2): SAVISQKPSRDICQRGTSLTIQCQVDSQVTMMFWYRQQPGQSLTLIATANQGSEATYESGFVIDKFPISRPNLTFSTLTVSNMSPEDSSIYLCSVREVTYGYTFGSGTRLTVV.